This note documents a single T cell receptor beta chain sequence. These data come from a study of blood T cell repertoires in COVID-19. Everyone who took part was roughly 18 to 100 years old, and they came from over 20 US areas. Participants had their cohort set by participant-reported clinical history. Recovered participants had two consecutive negative NP/OP PCR tests, healthcare professional clearance, or symptom resolution. Germline CDR1 SEHNR, CDR2 FQNEAQ (reference sequence). The CDR3 loop spans 16 amino acids. Between the trimmed V and J ends, which lost 3 bases and 0 bases, there was a span of 12 bases. As processed by the authors: Scientists estimated how many nucleated cells there were by amplifying reference gene primers. Sequencing was performed with immunoSEQ multiplex PCR; in TCRdb, only in-frame clones are kept and a portion is missing. That table gives V, J and clone size, and the DNA gave D and trimming. The sample carries around 390,000 clones, approximately 87% recorded once.

Sequencing used PBMCs or T cells enriched from blood (not recorded which). The chain carries TRBV7-9 and TRBJ1-3, with a tentative D call TRBD1 (5 bases). This TCR was sampled from a woman in her forties or fifties who had recovered from COVID-19. The CDR3 protein is CASSFWSGLSGNTIYF. The CDR3 DNA follows: TGTGCCAGCAGCTTTTGGTCAGGGCTCTCTGGAAACACCATATATTTT.